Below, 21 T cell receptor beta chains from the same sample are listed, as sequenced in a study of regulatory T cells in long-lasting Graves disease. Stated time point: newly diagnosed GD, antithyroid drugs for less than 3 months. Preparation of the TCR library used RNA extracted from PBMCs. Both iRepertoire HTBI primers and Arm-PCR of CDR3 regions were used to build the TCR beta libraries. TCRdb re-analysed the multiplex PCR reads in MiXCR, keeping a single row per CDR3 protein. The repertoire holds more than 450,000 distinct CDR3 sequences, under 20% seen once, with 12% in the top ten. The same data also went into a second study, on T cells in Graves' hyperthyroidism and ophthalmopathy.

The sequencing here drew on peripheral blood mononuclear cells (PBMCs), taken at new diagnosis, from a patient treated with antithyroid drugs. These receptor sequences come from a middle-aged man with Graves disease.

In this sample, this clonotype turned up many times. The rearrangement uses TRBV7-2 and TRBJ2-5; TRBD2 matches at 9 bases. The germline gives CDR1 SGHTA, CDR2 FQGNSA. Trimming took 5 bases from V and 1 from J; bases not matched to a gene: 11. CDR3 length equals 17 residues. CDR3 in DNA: TGTGCCAGCAGCGGTGATGGCCGACTAGCGGTCCAAGAGACCCAGTACTTC. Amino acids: CASSGDGRLAVQETQYF.

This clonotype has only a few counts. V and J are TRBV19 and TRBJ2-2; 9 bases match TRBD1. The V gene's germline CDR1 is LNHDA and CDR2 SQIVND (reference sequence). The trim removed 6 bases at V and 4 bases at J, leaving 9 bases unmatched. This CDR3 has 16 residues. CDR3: CASSLPQGAGTGELFF. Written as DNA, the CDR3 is TGTGCCAGTAGCTTGCCACAGGGGGCTGGCACCGGGGAGCTGTTTTTT.

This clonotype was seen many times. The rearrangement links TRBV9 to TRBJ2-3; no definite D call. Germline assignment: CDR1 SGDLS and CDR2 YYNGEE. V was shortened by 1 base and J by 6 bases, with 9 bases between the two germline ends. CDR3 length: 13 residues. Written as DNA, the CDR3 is TGTGCCAGCAGCGTATTACGTGGGGATACGCAGTATTTT. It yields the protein CASSVLRGDTQYF.

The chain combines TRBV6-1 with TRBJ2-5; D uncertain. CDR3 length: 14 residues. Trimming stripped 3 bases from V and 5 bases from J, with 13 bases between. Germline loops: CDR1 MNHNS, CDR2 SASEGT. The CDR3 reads CASSDLGSGETQYF. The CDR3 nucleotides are TGTGCCAGCAGTGATTTGGGGTCCGGTGAGACCCAGTACTTC.

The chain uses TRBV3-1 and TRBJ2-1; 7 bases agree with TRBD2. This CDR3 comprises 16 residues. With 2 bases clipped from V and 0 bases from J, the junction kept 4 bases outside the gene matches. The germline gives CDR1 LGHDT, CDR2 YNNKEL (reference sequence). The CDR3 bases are TGTGCCAGCAGCCAAAGGCGCGGGAGCTCCTACAATGAGCAGTTCTTC. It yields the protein CASSQRRGSSYNEQFF.

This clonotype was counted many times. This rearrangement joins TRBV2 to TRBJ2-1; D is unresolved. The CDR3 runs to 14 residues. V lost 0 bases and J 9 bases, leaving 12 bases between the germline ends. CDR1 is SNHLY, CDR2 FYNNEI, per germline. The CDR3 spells CASSEATGLFEQFF. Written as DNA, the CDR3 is TGTGCCAGCAGTGAAGCGACCGGTTTATTTGAGCAGTTCTTC.

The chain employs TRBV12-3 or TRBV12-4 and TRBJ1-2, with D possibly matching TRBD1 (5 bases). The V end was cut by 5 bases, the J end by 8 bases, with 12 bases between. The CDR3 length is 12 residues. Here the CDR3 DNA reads TGTGCCAGCAGTAGGGGAACCTCCGGCTACACCTTC. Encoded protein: CASSRGTSGYTF.

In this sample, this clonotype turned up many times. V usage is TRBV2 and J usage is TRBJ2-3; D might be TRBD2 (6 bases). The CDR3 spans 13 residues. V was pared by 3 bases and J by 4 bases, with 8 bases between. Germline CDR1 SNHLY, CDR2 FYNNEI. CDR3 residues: CASSEERADTQYF. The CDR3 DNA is TGTGCCAGCAGTGAGGAGCGGGCAGATACGCAGTATTTT.

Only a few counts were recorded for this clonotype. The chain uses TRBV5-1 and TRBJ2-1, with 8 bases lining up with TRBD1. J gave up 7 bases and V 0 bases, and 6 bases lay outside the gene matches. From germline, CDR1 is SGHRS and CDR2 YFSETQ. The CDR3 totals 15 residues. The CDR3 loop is CASSLAGTGGNEQFF. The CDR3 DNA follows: TGCGCCAGCAGCTTGGCCGGAACAGGGGGGAATGAGCAGTTCTTC.

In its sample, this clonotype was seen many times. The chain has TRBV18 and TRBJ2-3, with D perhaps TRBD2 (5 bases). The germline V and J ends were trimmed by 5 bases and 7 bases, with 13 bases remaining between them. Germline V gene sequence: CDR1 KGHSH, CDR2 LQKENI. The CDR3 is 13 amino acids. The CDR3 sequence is CASSSIRGHTQYF. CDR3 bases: TGTGCCAGCTCAAGTATTCGGGGTCATACGCAGTATTTT.

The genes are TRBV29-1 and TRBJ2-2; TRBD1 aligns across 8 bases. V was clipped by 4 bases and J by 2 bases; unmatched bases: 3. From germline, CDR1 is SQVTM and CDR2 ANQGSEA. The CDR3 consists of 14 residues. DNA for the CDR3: TGCAGCGTTGCAGGGGGCTCAAACACCGGGGAGCTGTTTTTT. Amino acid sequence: CSVAGGSNTGELFF.

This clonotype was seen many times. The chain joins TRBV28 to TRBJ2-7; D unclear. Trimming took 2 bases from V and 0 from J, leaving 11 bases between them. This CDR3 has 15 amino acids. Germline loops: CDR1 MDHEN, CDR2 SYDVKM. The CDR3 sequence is CASSLVTLDSYEQYF. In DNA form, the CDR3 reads TGTGCCAGCAGTTTAGTGACGCTCGACTCCTACGAGCAGTACTTC. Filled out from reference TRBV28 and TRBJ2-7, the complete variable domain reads DVKVTQSSRYLVKRTGEKVFLECVQDMDHENMFWYRQDPGLGLRLIYFSYDVKMKEKGDIPEGYSVSREKKERFSLILESASTNQTSMYLCASSLVTLDSYEQYFGPGTRLTVT.

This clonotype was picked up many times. CDR3 nucleotides: TGTGCCAGCACTGAGACCAACACCGGGGAGCTGTTTTTT. It specifies CASTETNTGELFF. V and J are TRBV6-2 or TRBV6-3 and TRBJ2-2; D is unresolved. This CDR3 is built from 13 residues. V was cut by 7 bases and J by 2 bases, with 8 bases left in between. CDR1 and CDR2 from the germline V gene are MNHEY and SVGEGT.

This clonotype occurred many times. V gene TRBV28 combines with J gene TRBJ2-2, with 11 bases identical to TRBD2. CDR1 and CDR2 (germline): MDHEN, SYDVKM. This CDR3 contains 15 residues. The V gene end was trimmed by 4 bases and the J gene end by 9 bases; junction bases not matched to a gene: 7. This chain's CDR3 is CASSSGLAGHRELFF. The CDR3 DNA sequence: TGTGCCAGCAGTTCCGGACTAGCGGGTCACCGGGAGCTGTTTTTT.

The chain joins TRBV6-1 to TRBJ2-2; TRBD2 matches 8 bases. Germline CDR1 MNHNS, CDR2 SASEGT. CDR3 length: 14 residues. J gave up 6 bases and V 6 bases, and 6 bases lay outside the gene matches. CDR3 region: CASRVSGDAGELFF. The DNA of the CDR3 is TGTGCCAGCAGGGTTAGCGGGGACGCCGGGGAGCTGTTTTTT.

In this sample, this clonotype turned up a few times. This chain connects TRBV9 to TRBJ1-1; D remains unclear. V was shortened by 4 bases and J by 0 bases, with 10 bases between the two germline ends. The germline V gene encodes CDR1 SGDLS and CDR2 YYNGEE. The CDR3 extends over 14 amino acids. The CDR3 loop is CASSPDGVNTEAFF. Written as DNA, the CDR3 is TGTGCCAGCAGCCCGGACGGAGTGAACACTGAAGCTTTCTTT.

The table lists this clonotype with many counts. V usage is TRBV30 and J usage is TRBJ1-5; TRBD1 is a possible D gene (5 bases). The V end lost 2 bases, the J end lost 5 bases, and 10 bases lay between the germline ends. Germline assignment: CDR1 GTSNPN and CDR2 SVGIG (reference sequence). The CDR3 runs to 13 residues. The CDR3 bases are TGTGCCTGGAGTCCAGGGCAGCATCAGCCCCAGCATTTT. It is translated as CAWSPGQHQPQHF.

CDR3 residues: CARATGLYEQYF. Here the CDR3 DNA reads TGTGCCAGGGCTACCGGCTTATACGAGCAGTACTTC. The chain uses TRBV11-3 and TRBJ2-7; D is ambiguous. The V end was cut by 9 bases, the J end by 4 bases, with 13 bases between. From germline, CDR1 is SGHNT and CDR2 YENEEA. The CDR3 covers 12 residues.

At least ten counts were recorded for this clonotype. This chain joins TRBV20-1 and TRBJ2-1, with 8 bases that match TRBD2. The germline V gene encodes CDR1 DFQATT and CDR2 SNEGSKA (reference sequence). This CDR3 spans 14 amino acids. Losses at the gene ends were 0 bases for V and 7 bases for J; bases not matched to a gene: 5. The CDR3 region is CSARDREGLNEQFF. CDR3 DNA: TGCAGTGCTAGAGACCGGGAGGGCCTGAATGAGCAGTTCTTC.

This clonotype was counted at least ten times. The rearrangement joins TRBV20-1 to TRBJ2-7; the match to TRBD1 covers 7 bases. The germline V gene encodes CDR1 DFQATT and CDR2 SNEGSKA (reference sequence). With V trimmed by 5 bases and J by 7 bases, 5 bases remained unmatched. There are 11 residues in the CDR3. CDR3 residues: CSAYPGGEQYF. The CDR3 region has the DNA TGCAGTGCTTATCCAGGGGGAGAGCAGTACTTC.

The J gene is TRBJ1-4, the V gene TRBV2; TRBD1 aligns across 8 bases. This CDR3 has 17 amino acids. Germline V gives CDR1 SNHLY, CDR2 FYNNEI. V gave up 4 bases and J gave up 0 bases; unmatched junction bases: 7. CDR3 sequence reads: CASSVTGGRSTNEKLFF. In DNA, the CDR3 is TGTGCCAGCAGTGTCACAGGGGGTCGGTCAACTAATGAAAAACTGTTTTTT.